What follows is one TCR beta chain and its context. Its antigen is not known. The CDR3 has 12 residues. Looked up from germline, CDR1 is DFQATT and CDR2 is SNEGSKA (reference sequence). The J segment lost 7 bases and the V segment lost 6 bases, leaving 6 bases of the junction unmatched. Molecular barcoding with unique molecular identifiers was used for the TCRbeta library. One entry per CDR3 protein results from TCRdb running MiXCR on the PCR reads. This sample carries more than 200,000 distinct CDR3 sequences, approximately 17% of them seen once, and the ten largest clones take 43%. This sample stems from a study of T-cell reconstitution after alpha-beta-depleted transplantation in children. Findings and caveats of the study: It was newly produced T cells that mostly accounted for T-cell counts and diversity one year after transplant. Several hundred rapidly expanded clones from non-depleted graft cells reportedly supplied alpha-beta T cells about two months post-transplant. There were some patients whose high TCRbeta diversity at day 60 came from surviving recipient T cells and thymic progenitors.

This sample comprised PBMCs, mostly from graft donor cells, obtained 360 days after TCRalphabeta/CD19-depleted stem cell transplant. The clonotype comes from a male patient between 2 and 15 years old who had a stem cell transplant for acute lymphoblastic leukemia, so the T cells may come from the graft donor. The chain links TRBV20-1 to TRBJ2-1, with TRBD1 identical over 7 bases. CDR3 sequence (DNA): TGCAGTGCACCCGTGACAGGGAATGAGCAGTTCTTC. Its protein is CSAPVTGNEQFF.